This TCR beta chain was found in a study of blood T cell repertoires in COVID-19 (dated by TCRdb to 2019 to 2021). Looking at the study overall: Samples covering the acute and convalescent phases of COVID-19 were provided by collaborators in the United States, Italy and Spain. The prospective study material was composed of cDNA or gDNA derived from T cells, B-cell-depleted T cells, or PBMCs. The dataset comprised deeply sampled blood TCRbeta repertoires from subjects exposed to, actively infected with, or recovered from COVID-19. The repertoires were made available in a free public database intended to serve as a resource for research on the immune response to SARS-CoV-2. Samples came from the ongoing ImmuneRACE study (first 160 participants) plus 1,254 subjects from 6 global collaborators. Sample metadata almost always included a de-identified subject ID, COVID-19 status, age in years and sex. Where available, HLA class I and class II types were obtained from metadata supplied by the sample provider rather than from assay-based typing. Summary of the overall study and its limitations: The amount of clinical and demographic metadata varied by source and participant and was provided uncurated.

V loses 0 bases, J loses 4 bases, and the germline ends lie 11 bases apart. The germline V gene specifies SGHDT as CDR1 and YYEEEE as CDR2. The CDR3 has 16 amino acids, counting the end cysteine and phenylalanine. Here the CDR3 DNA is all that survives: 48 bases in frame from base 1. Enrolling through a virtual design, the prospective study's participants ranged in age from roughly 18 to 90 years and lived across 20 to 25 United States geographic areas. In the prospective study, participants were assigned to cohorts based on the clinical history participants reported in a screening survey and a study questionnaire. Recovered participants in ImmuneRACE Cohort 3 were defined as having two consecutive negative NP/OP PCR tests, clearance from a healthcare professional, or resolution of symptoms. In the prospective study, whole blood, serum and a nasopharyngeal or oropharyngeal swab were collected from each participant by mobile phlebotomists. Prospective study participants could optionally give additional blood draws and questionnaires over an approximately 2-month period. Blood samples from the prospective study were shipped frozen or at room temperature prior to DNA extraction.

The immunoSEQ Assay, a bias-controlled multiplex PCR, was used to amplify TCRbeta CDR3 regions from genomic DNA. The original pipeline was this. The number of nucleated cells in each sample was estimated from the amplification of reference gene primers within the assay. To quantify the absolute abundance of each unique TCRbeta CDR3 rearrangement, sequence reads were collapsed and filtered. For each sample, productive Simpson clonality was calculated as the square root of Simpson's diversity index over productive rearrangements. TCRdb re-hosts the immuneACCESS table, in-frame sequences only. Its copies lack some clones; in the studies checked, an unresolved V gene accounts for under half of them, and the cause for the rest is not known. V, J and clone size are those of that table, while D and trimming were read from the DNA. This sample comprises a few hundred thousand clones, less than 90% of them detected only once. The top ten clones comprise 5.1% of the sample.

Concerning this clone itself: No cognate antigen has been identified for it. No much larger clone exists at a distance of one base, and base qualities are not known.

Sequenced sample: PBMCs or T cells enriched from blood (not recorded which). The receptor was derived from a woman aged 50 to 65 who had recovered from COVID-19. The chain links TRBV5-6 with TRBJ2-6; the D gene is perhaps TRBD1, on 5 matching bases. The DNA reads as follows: TGTGCCAGCAGCTTGGGGCCAGGGAACGGGGCCAACGTCCTGACTTTC. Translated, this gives CASSLGPGNGANVLTF.